This passage covers 28 T cell receptor beta chains from one sample sequenced in a study of cytomegalovirus exposure and HLA in healthy donors. Primers: 60 Vbeta forward and 13 Jbeta reverse. The repertoire was sequenced with immunoSEQ multiplex PCR; TCRdb's copy has only in-frame clones and lacks some. This sample has some 50,000 clones, with roughly 72% found just once. Sequencing was done on a sample of PBMCs. Receptors originate from a woman aged 50 to 60 in good health and CMV-seropositive.

The rearrangement uses TRBV6-1 and TRBJ2-3; a weak D match, TRBD2 (6 bases). This CDR3 spans 17 amino acids. V gave up 2 bases and J gave up 2 bases, with 17 bases separating them. Germline lookup yields CDR1 MNHNS and CDR2 SASEGT. CDR3 nucleotide sequence: TGTGCCAGCAGTGAATCTTCTTTCGCGGGACCCACAGATACGCAGTATTTT. Its protein product is CASSESSFAGPTDTQYF.

The gene calls are TRBV4-2 and TRBJ2-5; 7 bases agree with TRBD1. The germline gives CDR1 LGHNA, CDR2 YNFKEQ. V lost 2 bases, J lost 2 bases, and 2 bases stayed unmatched. The CDR3 runs to 14 residues. CDR3 DNA sequence: TGTGCCAGCAGCCAACCGGGACAGCAAGAGACCCAGTACTTC. Translating it yields CASSQPGQQETQYF.

This clone has a handful of counts. The chain combines TRBV6-6 with TRBJ2-1; TRBD2 might be the D (6 bases). Looked up from germline, CDR1 is MNHNY and CDR2 is SVGAGI (reference sequence). CDR3 length equals 15 residues. Deletions cut 6 bases from V and 2 bases from J, with 14 bases between. CDR3 coding DNA: TGTGCCAGCAGATCCGGGACTCCGACCTACAATGAGCAGTTCTTC. Translation gives CASRSGTPTYNEQFF.

The J gene is TRBJ2-1, the V gene TRBV29-1; TRBD1 is a possible D gene (5 bases). V was shortened by 1 base and J by 8 bases, with 15 bases between the two germline ends. CDR3 length: 14 residues. From germline, CDR1 is SQVTM and CDR2 ANQGSEA. The CDR3 here is CSVEGANLGDEQFF. CDR3 bases: TGCAGCGTTGAAGGGGCAAACCTAGGGGATGAGCAGTTCTTC.

In regard to this clone: This specimen includes other DNA sequences encoding the same CDR3. The chain links TRBV28 to TRBJ1-1; no clear D gene. Trimming pared 2 bases from V and 7 bases from J, leaving 5 bases between. CDR1 and CDR2 from the germline V gene are MDHEN and SYDVKM. CDR3 size: 11 residues. CDR3 residues: CASSLGREAFF. The CDR3 DNA is TGTGCCAGCAGTTTAGGCCGTGAAGCTTTCTTT.

This clone came up once. The rearrangement uses TRBV27 and TRBJ1-1, with 7 bases matching TRBD1. Looked up from germline, CDR1 is MNHEY and CDR2 is SMNVEV (reference sequence). With V trimmed by 6 bases and J by 1 base, 8 bases remained unmatched. The CDR3 is 15 amino acids. DNA of the CDR3: TGTGCCAGCAGGTCAGGGGGAATGACGAACACTGAAGCTTTCTTT. Translated: CASRSGGMTNTEAFF.

The chain couples TRBV6-4 to TRBJ2-1, with 7 bases fitting TRBD2. The CDR3 has 13 residues. Germline trimming cut 4 bases from V and 11 bases from J; bases unmatched to any gene: 8. CDR1 is MRHNA, CDR2 SNTAGT, per germline. In DNA form, the CDR3 reads TGTGCCAGCAGTGCTATCGGAGCGGGAAAGCAGTTCTTC. It codes for CASSAIGAGKQFF.

This chain joins TRBV7-9 and TRBJ1-1; no definite D call. Per germline, CDR1 SEHNR and CDR2 FQNEAQ (reference sequence). V shed 5 bases and J shed 4 bases, with 2 bases lying between them. CDR3 length equals 10 residues. As DNA, the CDR3 is TGTGCCAGCAGCCGCACTGAAGCTTTCTTT. It is translated as CASSRTEAFF.

This chain connects TRBV7-2 to TRBJ2-1; D possibly corresponds to TRBD2 (5 bases). CDR3 length: 15 residues. Germline V lookup: CDR1 SGHTA, CDR2 FQGNSA. Trimming took off 0 bases at V and 6 bases at J, with 12 bases between the two ends. CDR3 loop: CASSLAPELANEQFF. DNA of the CDR3: TGTGCCAGCAGCTTAGCCCCTGAGCTAGCCAATGAGCAGTTCTTC.

V usage is TRBV5-1 and J usage is TRBJ2-7; tentatively, D is TRBD1 (8 bases). This CDR3 is 14 amino acids long. V was pared by 2 bases and J by 5 bases, with 14 bases between. Per germline, CDR1 SGHRS and CDR2 YFSETQ. The CDR3 sequence is CASSLGQGGNEQYF. CDR3 nucleotide sequence: TGCGCCAGCAGCTTAGGACAGGGAGGGAACGAGCAGTACTTC.

CDR3 nucleotide sequence: TGTGCCAGCAGCAGAGGGACTAGTGTCTACAATGAGCAGTTCTTC. It translates to CASSRGTSVYNEQFF. The gene calls are TRBV7-3 and TRBJ2-1; 8 bases agree with TRBD2. V shed 5 bases and J 3 bases; nucleotides not matched to a gene: 6. Germline lookup yields CDR1 SGHTA and CDR2 FQGTGA. The CDR3 is 15 residues long. The whole variable domain, remainder taken from reference TRBV7-3 and TRBJ2-1, is GAGVSQTPSNKVTEKGKYVELRCDPISGHTALYWYRQSLGQGPEFLIYFQGTGAADDSGLPNDRFFAVRPEGSVSTLKIQRTERGDSAVYLCASSRGTSVYNEQFFGPGTRLTVL.

This clone is a singleton in its sample. The CDR3 loop reads CASSEAPRGGGLKPQHF. The CDR3 region has the DNA TGTGCCAGCAGTGAAGCACCGAGGGGCGGGGGTTTGAAGCCCCAGCATTTT. The V gene is TRBV6-1, the J gene TRBJ1-5; TRBD1 might be the D (5 bases). Germline CDR1 MNHNS, CDR2 SASEGT. The CDR3 is 17 residues long. Deletions cut 0 bases from V and 8 bases from J, with 20 bases between.

The chain carries TRBV11-3 and TRBJ1-1, with 7 bases matching TRBD1. This CDR3 spans 13 amino acids. Germline V gives CDR1 SGHNT, CDR2 YENEEA. J was trimmed by 8 bases and V by 5 bases; bases with no gene match: 8. The CDR3 bases are TGTGCCAGCAGCGCCGGGACAGAGGGCGAAGCTTTCTTT. It is translated as CASSAGTEGEAFF.

In this sample, this clone turned up a few times. The V and J genes are TRBV7-9 and TRBJ1-4; the D gene is possibly TRBD1 (5 bases). Trimming cost V 4 bases and J 17 bases, with 11 bases left between them. The CDR3 totals 10 residues. Germline V gene sequence: CDR1 SEHNR, CDR2 FQNEAQ (reference sequence). CDR3 nucleotides: TGTGCCAGCAGCTCCCGGGACTTATTTTTT. It codes for CASSSRDLFF.

This rearrangement joins TRBV5-3 to TRBJ2-1, with D perhaps matching TRBD2 (5 bases). TRBV5-3 is classed as an ORF, of uncertain function. The length of the CDR3 is 17 residues. V lost 1 base, J lost 0 bases, and 14 bases lay in between. The DNA of the CDR3 is TGTGCCAGAAGCTTGTCCGGGGATGGATGCTCCTACAATGAGCAGTTCTTC. Translating it yields CARSLSGDGCSYNEQFF.

The chain couples TRBV7-8 to TRBJ2-5, with 8 bases matching TRBD2. Losses at the gene ends were 1 base for V and 4 bases for J; bases not matched to a gene: 2. The germline V gene encodes CDR1 SGHVS and CDR2 FQNEAQ. The CDR3 is made up of 14 amino acids. Written as DNA, the CDR3 is TGTGCCAGCAGCTTAGGGACTAGCTCAGAGACCCAGTACTTC. Its translation is CASSLGTSSETQYF.

This chain joins TRBV7-6 and TRBJ2-2; D is possibly TRBD1 (6 bases). CDR3 length: 16 residues. With 0 bases removed from V and 2 bases from J, the gap between germline ends came to 10 bases. Germline V lookup: CDR1 SGHVS, CDR2 FNYEAQ. CDR3 amino acids: CASSLASGTNTGELFF. The CDR3 DNA sequence: TGTGCCAGCAGCTTAGCTTCCGGGACAAACACCGGGGAGCTGTTTTTT.

The rearrangement uses TRBV9 and TRBJ1-6; no firm D call. CDR1 is SGDLS, CDR2 YYNGEE, per germline. Deletions cut 0 bases from V and 2 bases from J, with 6 bases between. The CDR3 length is 15 residues. The CDR3 coding sequence is TGTGCCAGCAGCGTAGTGAGGGCCTATAATTCACCCCTCCACTTT. Amino acid sequence: CASSVVRAYNSPLHF.

The genes are TRBV27 and TRBJ2-1; 9 bases fit TRBD2. Germline V lookup: CDR1 MNHEY, CDR2 SMNVEV (reference sequence). This CDR3 has 15 residues. V was pared by 5 bases and J by 6 bases, with 8 bases of the junction left unmatched. The CDR3 loop reads CASSILAGDFNEQFF. The CDR3 nucleotides read TGTGCCAGCAGTATCTTAGCGGGAGATTTCAATGAGCAGTTCTTC.

This chain uses TRBV9 with TRBJ2-1, with TRBD2 matching 8 bases. V lost 0 bases to trimming and J lost 5 bases; unmatched junction nucleotides: 16. Germline V lookup: CDR1 SGDLS, CDR2 YYNGEE. This CDR3 has 19 residues. The CDR3 spells CASSVVGSGKVEADNEQFF. In DNA form, the CDR3 reads TGTGCCAGCAGCGTAGTGGGTAGCGGGAAAGTGGAAGCGGACAATGAGCAGTTCTTC.

This clone was picked up a small number of times. The chain joins TRBV29-1 to TRBJ2-5; 8 nucleotides line up with TRBD2. The end of the DNA is better explained by TRBJ2-7, so the J call may be wrong. CDR3 length equals 15 residues. The germline V gene encodes CDR1 SQVTM and CDR2 ANQGSEA. This CDR3 reads CSVSPTRGGAYEQYF. CDR3 coding DNA: TGCAGCGTTTCCCCGACCCGGGGGGGAGCCTACGAGCAGTACTTC.

The CDR3 DNA reads as TGTGCCAGCGGTGAGCGGTACTATGGCTACACCTTC. Protein product: CASGERYYGYTF. The V and J genes are TRBV6-5 and TRBJ1-2, with D unclear. This CDR3 region has 12 residues. Germline CDR1 is MNHEY and CDR2 is SVGAGI. Trimming shortened V by 8 bases and J by 3 bases, and 10 bases separated the two germline ends.

The chain is built from TRBV25-1 and TRBJ2-7; 13 positions match TRBD2. This CDR3 spans 18 amino acids. Losses at the gene ends were 8 bases for V and 0 bases for J; bases not matched to a gene: 13. Per the germline V gene, CDR1 is MGHDK and CDR2 is SYGVNS. The CDR3, as DNA: TGTGCCAGCGCCTCGGGACTAGCGGGGTCGGACGGCTCCTACGAGCAGTACTTC. This sequence encodes CASASGLAGSDGSYEQYF.

The chain joins TRBV4-2 to TRBJ1-3; no reliable D call. Germline CDR1 and CDR2: LGHNA and YNFKEQ. Trimming shortened V by 7 bases and J by 4 bases, and 20 bases separated the two germline ends. The CDR3 has 16 residues. The CDR3 here is CASTVETSQLGNTIYF. CDR3 sequence (DNA): TGTGCCAGCACGGTAGAGACTTCACAACTCGGAAACACCATATATTTT.

The chain uses TRBV6-5 and TRBJ1-1, with a weak D call TRBD1 (5 bases). V lost 6 bases and J lost 7, with 18 bases in between. The V gene's germline CDR1 is MNHEY and CDR2 SVGAGI. The CDR3 totals 14 residues. The CDR3 sequence is CASSPVGGAFEAFF. CDR3 nucleotides: TGTGCCAGCAGCCCAGTAGGTGGGGCATTTGAAGCTTTCTTT.

The genes are TRBV30 and TRBJ1-5, with 10 bases lining up with TRBD1. With V trimmed by 2 bases and J by 3 bases, 4 bases remained unmatched. This CDR3 has 15 residues. CDR1 is GTSNPN, CDR2 SVGIG, per germline (reference sequence). The CDR3 DNA is TGTGCCTGGAGTTCGGGACAGGGGATCAATCAGCCCCAGCATTTT. This gives the protein CAWSSGQGINQPQHF.

V and J are TRBV4-3 and TRBJ1-4; 8 bases align to TRBD1. Germline V gives CDR1 LGHNA, CDR2 YSLEER. This CDR3 region has 17 residues. The junction had 10 bases not matched to a gene; V was cut back by 0 bases and J by 7 bases. The CDR3 DNA reads TGCGCCAGCAGCCAAGATCTCACAGGGGGATGGAGTGAAAAACTGTTTTTT. Amino acids: CASSQDLTGGWSEKLFF.

The rearrangement links TRBV4-3 to TRBJ1-2; 11 bases line up with TRBD1. V shed 0 bases and J 8 bases; nucleotides not matched to a gene: 14. Germline CDR1 is LGHNA and CDR2 is YSLEER. The CDR3 has 18 residues. The CDR3 spells CASSQELSAGQGDIGYTF. The CDR3 region has the DNA TGCGCCAGCAGCCAAGAATTATCGGCGGGACAGGGGGATATCGGCTACACCTTC.